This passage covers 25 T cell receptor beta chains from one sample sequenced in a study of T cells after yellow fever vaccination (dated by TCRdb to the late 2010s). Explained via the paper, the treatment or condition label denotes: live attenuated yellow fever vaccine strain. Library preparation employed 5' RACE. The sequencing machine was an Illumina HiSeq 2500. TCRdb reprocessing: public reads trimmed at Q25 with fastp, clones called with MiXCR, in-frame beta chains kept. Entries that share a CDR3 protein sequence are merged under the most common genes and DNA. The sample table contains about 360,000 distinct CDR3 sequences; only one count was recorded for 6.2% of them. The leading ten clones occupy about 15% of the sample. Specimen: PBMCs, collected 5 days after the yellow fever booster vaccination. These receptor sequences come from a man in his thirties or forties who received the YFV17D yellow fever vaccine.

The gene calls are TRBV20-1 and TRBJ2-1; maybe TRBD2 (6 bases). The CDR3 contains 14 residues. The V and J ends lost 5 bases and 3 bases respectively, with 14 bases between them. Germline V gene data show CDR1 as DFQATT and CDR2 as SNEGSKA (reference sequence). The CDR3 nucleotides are TGCAGTGCTGCCCCCGGGGGATTCTACAATGAGCAGTTCTTC. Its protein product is CSAAPGGFYNEQFF.

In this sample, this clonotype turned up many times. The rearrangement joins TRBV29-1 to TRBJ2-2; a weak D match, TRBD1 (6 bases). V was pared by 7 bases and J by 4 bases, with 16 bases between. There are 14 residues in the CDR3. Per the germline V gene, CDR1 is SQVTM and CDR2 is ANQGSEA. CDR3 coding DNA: TGCAGCGCCGTGACAGGAGTTGCCACCGGGGAGCTGTTTTTT. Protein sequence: CSAVTGVATGELFF.

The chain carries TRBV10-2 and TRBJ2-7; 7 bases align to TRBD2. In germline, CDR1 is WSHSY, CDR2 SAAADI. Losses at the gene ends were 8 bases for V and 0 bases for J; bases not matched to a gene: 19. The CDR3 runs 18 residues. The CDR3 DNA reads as TGCGCCAGCCGCGTCAGCCCGTTGAGCGGGAATCTCTCCTACGAGCAGTACTTC. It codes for CASRVSPLSGNLSYEQYF.

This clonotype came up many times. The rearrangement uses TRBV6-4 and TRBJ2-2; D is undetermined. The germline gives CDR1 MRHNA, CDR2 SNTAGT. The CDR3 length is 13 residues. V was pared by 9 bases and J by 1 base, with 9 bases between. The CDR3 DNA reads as TGTGCCAGGGAGCTCTGGAACACCGGGGAGCTGTTTTTT. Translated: CARELWNTGELFF.

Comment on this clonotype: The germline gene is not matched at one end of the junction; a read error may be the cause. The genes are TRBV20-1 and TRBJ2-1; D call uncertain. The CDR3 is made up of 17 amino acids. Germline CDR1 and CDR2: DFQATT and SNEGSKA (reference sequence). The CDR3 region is CCARGLSGAGPDNEQFF. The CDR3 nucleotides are TGCTGTGCTAGAGGTTTGTCGGGTGCCGGCCCTGACAATGAGCAGTTCTTC.

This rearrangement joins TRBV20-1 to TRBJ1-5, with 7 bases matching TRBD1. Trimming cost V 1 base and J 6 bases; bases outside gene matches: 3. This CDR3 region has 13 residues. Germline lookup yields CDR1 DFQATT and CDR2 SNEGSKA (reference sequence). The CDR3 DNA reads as TGCAGTGCTAGAGGACAGGGAGGTCAGCCCCAGCATTTT. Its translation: CSARGQGGQPQHF.

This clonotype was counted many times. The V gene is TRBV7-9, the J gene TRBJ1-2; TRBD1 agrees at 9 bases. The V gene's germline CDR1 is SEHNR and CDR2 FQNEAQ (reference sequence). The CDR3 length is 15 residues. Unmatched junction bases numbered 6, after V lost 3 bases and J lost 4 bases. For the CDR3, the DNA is TGTGCCAGCAGCTTCGAGAGACAGGGGGTCTATGGCTACACCTTC. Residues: CASSFERQGVYGYTF.

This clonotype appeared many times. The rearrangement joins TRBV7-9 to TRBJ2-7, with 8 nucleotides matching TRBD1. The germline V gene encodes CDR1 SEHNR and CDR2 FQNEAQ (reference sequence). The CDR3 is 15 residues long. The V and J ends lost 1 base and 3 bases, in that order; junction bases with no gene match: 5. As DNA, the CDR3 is TGTGCCAGCAGCTTAGGAGACAGGGGAAACTACGAGCAGTACTTC. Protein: CASSLGDRGNYEQYF.

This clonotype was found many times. The CDR3 region has the DNA TGTGCCAGCAGCTTAGTTGCGACTAGCGGCAGGAATGAGCAGTTCTTC. Its protein product is CASSLVATSGRNEQFF. The chain couples TRBV11-2 to TRBJ2-1; 9 bases fit TRBD2. V trimming: 1 base; J trimming: 7 bases; junction bases outside the gene matches: 8. The CDR3 is made up of 16 amino acids. The germline gives CDR1 SGHAT, CDR2 FQNNGV.

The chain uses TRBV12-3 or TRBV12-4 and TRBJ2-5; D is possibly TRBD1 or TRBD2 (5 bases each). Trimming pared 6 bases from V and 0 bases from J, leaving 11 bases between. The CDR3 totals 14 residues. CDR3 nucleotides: TGTGCCAGCAGCCGGGGACCAAACCAAGAGACCCAGTACTTC. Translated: CASSRGPNQETQYF.

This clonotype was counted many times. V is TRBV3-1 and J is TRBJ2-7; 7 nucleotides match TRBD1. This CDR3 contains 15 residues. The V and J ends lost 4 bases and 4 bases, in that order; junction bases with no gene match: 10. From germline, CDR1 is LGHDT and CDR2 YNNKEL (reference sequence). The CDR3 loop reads CASSRGDSLNYEQYF. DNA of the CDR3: TGTGCCAGCAGCCGTGGGGACAGCCTAAATTACGAGCAGTACTTC.

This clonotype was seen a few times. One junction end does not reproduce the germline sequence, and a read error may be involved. The CDR3 coding sequence is TGCAGCGCTAGGGAGGCTAGCCCTGAGCAGTTCTTC. Its protein product is CSAREASPEQFF. This chain connects TRBV20-1 to TRBJ2-1, with D possibly TRBD2 on 6 matching bases. CDR3 length equals 12 residues. Germline V gene sequence: CDR1 DFQATT, CDR2 SNEGSKA (reference sequence).

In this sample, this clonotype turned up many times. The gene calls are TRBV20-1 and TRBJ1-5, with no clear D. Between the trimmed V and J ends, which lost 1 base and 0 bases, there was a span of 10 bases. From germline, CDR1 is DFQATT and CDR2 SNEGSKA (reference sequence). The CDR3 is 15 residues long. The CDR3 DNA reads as TGCAGTGCTAGAGCTACGACACATAGCAATCAGCCCCAGCATTTT. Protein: CSARATTHSNQPQHF.

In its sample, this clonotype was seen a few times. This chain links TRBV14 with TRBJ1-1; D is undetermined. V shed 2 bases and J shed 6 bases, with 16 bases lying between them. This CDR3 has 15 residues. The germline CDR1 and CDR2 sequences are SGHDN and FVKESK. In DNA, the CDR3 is TGTGCCAGCAGCCAACGAGTGTCGGGAATGGCTGAAGCTTTCTTT. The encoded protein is CASSQRVSGMAEAFF.

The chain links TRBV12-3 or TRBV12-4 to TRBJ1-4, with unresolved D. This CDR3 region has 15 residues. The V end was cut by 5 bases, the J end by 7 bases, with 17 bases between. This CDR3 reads CASSSLVGLGEKLFF. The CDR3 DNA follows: TGTGCCAGCAGTAGCCTTGTCGGGCTTGGTGAAAAACTGTTTTTT.

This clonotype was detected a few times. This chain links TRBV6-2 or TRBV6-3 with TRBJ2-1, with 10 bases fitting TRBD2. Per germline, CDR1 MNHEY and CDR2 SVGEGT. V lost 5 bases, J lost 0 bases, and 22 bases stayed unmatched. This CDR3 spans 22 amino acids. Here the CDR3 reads CASSRRLAGALRSESSYNEQFF. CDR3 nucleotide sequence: TGTGCCAGCAGTCGGCGACTAGCGGGCGCGCTCCGGTCCGAAAGCTCCTACAATGAGCAGTTCTTC.

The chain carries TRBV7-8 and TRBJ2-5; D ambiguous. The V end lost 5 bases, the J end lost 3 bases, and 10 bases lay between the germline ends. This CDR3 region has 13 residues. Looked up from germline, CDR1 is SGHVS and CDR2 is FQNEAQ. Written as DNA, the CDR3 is TGTGCCAGCAGCCCGCCCTGGGAAGAGACCCAGTACTTC. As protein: CASSPPWEETQYF.

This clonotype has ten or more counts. CDR3 in amino acids: CASEVRGNTGELFF. The CDR3 region has the DNA TGTGCCAGCGAGGTCAGGGGGAACACCGGGGAGCTGTTTTTT. The chain is built from TRBV6-1 and TRBJ2-2; D may be TRBD1 (6 bases). CDR3 size: 14 residues. V gave up 8 bases and J gave up 1 base, with 11 bases separating them. Germline assignment: CDR1 MNHNS and CDR2 SASEGT.

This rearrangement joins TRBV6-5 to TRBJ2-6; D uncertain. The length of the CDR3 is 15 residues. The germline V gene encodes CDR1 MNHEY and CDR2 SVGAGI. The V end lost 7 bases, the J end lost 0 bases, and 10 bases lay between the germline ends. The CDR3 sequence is CASMVGISGANVLTF. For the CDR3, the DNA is TGTGCCAGCATGGTGGGGATCTCTGGGGCCAACGTCCTGACTTTC.

CDR3 coding DNA: TGTGCCAGCAGCACGGGACCCCCAAATGAGCAGTTCTTC. It translates to CASSTGPPNEQFF. The chain recombines TRBV12-3 or TRBV12-4 with TRBJ2-1; D is tentatively TRBD1 or TRBD2 (5 bases each). V was trimmed by 6 bases and J by 7 bases, leaving 13 bases between them. CDR3 size: 13 residues.

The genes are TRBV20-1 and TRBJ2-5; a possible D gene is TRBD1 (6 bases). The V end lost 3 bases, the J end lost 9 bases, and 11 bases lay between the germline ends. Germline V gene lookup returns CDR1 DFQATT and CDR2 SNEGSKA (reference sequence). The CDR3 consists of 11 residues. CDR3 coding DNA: TGCAGTGCTAGCGATGGGGGCGCCCAGTACTTC. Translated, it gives CSASDGGAQYF.

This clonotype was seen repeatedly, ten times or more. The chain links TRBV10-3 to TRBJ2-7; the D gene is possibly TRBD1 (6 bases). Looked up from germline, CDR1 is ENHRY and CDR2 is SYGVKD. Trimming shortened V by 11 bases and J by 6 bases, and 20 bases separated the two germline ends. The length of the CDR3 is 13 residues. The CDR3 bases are TGTGCCGGGGGCGGGCTAGGGGTAGGCGAGCAGTACTTC. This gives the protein CAGGGLGVGEQYF.

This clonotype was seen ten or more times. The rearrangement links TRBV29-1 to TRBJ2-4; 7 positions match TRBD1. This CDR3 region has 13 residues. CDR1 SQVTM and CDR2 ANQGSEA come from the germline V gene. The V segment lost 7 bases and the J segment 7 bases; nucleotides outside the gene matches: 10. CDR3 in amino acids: CSARGDSQNIQYF. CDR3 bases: TGCAGCGCGCGAGGGGACAGTCAGAACATTCAGTACTTC.

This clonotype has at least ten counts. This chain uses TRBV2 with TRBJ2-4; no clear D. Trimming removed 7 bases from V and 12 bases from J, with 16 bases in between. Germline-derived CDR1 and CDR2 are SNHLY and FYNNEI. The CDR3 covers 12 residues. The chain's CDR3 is CASTPEGRSQYF. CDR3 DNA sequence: TGTGCCAGCACCCCTGAAGGGCGCAGTCAGTACTTC.

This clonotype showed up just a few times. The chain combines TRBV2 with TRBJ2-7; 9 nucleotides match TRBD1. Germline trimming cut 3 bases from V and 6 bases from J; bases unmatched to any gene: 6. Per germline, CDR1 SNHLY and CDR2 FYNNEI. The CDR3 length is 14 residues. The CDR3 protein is CASSDPNRGLEQYF. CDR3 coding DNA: TGTGCCAGCAGTGACCCGAACAGGGGGCTCGAGCAGTACTTC.